The 4 T cell receptor beta chains below all came from one sample that was sequenced in a study of control samples from healthy donors and cancer patients. Clones were read by immunoSEQ multiplex PCR, and TCRdb kept only the in-frame ones, dropping some. Among more than 150,000 clones, over 85% were seen once, and the ten largest hold roughly 2.3%. Sequencing was done on a sample of blood. The origin of the receptors is a man aged 45 to 65 in good health.

A few counts support this clone. The V and J genes are TRBV9 and TRBJ1-4, with D perhaps TRBD1 (5 bases). From germline, CDR1 is SGDLS and CDR2 YYNGEE. V shed 3 bases and J shed 5 bases, with 17 bases lying between them. This CDR3 comprises 16 residues. Here the CDR3 reads CASSADFGAPNEKLFF. The CDR3 DNA reads TGTGCCAGCAGCGCCGACTTTGGGGCCCCAAATGAAAAACTGTTTTTT.

This chain uses TRBV10-3 with TRBJ1-4; TRBD1 agrees at 7 bases. V trimming: 10 bases; J trimming: 3 bases; junction bases outside the gene matches: 8. This CDR3 spans 14 amino acids. Germline V lookup: CDR1 ENHRY, CDR2 SYGVKD. CDR3 in DNA: TGTGCCACGAAAGGGGGCAGAGCTAATGAAAAACTGTTTTTT. It codes for CATKGGRANEKLFF.

This sequence joins TRBV2 and TRBJ2-7; a weak D match, TRBD2 (6 bases). The germline V gene has CDR1 SNHLY and CDR2 FYNNEI. The CDR3 covers 14 residues. Trimming removed 4 bases at V and 4 bases at J, with 14 bases between. The CDR3 protein is CASSVGVGTYEQYF. CDR3 coding DNA: TGTGCCAGCAGTGTAGGGGTTGGGACTTACGAGCAGTACTTC. Together with reference TRBV2 and TRBJ2-7, the CDR3 gives the full variable domain: EPEVTQTPSHQVTQMGQEVILRCVPISNHLYFYWYRQILGQKVEFLVSFYNNEISEKSEIFDDQFSVERPDGSNFTLKIRSTKLEDSAMYFCASSVGVGTYEQYFGPGTRLTVT.

About this clone itself: Other nucleotide sequences from this sample produce the same CDR3. The chain has TRBV11-3 and TRBJ2-5; 10 bases agree with TRBD2. Germline CDR1 reads SGHNT; CDR2 reads YENEEA. The CDR3 runs to 15 residues. The J segment lost 5 bases and the V segment lost 1 base, leaving 4 bases of the junction unmatched. The CDR3: CASSLGLAGEETQYF. CDR3 DNA: TGTGCCAGCAGCTTAGGTCTAGCGGGAGAGGAGACCCAGTACTTC.